The 25 T cell receptor beta chains given below trace back to one sample, sequenced in a study of shared clonotypes between healthy human individuals. Repertoires were generated with immunoSEQ multiplex PCR, while TCRdb's copy carries only in-frame clones and drops some. The sample consists of approximately 97,000 clones, about 68% of them appearing once. Sequencing was carried out using memory CD8+ T cells sorted from blood. The sample's subset: CD45RO+ cells pooled with CCR7-negative TemRA cells. The source is a man aged 25-40 years in good health.

The rearrangement links TRBV5-6 to TRBJ1-3, with D hard to call. Germline V CDR1 and CDR2: SGHDT, YYEEEE. V shed 0 bases and J shed 1 base, with 11 bases lying between them. The CDR3 spans 16 residues. The CDR3 here is CASSLVVGGSGNTIYF. In nucleotides, the CDR3 is TGTGCCAGCAGCTTGGTTGTAGGAGGATCTGGAAACACCATATATTTT. The entire variable domain, with the rest obtained from reference TRBV5-6 and TRBJ1-3, is as follows: DAGVTQSPTHLIKTRGQQVTLRCSPKSGHDTVSWYQQALGQGPQFIFQYYEEEERQRGNFPDRFSGHQFPNYSSELNVNALLLGDSALYLCASSLVVGGSGNTIYFGEGSWLTVV.

The chain is built from TRBV19 and TRBJ2-7, with 7 bases identical to TRBD1. CDR3 length: 15 amino acids. After removal of 6 bases from V and 0 bases from J, the junction contained 8 bases not matched to a gene. Germline CDR1 is LNHDA and CDR2 is SQIVND (reference sequence). In DNA, the CDR3 is TGTGCCAGTAGCGAAGACCGGGACAGCTCCTACGAGCAGTACTTC. It codes for CASSEDRDSSYEQYF.

V usage is TRBV9 and J usage is TRBJ2-1, with D hard to call. Trimming stripped 3 bases from V and 8 bases from J, with 9 bases between. The CDR3 is 12 amino acids. The germline CDR1 and CDR2 sequences are SGDLS and YYNGEE. CDR3 in amino acids: CASSDPTDEQFF. The CDR3 DNA sequence: TGTGCCAGCAGCGATCCAACCGATGAGCAGTTCTTC.

This sequence joins TRBV9 and TRBJ2-7; TRBD2 agrees at 7 bases. V lost 4 bases, J lost 0 bases, and 7 bases stayed unmatched. The CDR3 is 15 amino acids. Germline V gene data show CDR1 as SGDLS and CDR2 as YYNGEE. The CDR3 loop reads CASSPRGESSYEQYF. CDR3 coding DNA: TGTGCCAGCAGCCCTCGGGGGGAGAGCTCCTACGAGCAGTACTTC.

V and J are TRBV27 and TRBJ1-1; D gene uncertain. This CDR3 has 13 residues. V lost 6 bases to trimming and J lost 0 bases, with 8 bases between them. The V gene's germline CDR1 is MNHEY and CDR2 SMNVEV (reference sequence). This chain's CDR3 is CASRPTVNTEAFF. The DNA of the CDR3 is TGTGCCAGCAGACCGACGGTGAACACTGAAGCTTTCTTT.

The chain recombines TRBV2 with TRBJ2-5, with 11 bases fitting TRBD1. V shed 5 bases, J shed 4 bases, and the junction held 6 bases outside the gene matches. The germline V gene has CDR1 SNHLY and CDR2 FYNNEI. CDR3 length equals 15 residues. The CDR3 loop is CASSWDRGEGETQYF. DNA for the CDR3: TGTGCCAGCAGTTGGGACAGGGGGGAGGGAGAGACCCAGTACTTC.

As for this clone: A much larger clone lies a single base off, so this may be a read error. This chain links TRBV7-9 with TRBJ2-1; unclear D gene. CDR1 and CDR2 from the germline V gene are SEHNR and FQNEAQ (reference sequence). With 3 bases removed from V and 6 bases from J, the gap between germline ends came to 3 bases. The CDR3 totals 11 residues. CDR3 in amino acids: CASSLSNEQFF. In DNA, the CDR3 is TGTGCCAGCAGCTTGAGCAATGAGCAGTTCTTC.

The chain is built from TRBV29-1 and TRBJ2-5, with D tentatively TRBD1 or TRBD2 (5 bases each). The CDR3 has 13 amino acids. CDR1 is SQVTM and CDR2 is ANQGSEA in the germline V gene. Trimming left V 7 bases short and J 0 bases short, with 12 bases between. The CDR3 region is CSAVGVHQETQYF. The CDR3 region has the DNA TGCAGCGCTGTGGGGGTCCACCAAGAGACCCAGTACTTC.

The V call is TRBV25-1, the J call TRBJ2-7, with D hard to call. Per the germline V gene, CDR1 is MGHDK and CDR2 is SYGVNS. The CDR3 covers 11 residues. Trimming removed 3 bases at V and 3 bases at J, with 3 bases between. The chain's CDR3 is CASSDLYEQYF. As DNA, the CDR3 is TGTGCCAGCAGTGACCTCTACGAGCAGTACTTC.

V is TRBV25-1 and J is TRBJ2-7, with TRBD1 identical over 8 bases. The V gene's germline CDR1 is MGHDK and CDR2 SYGVNS. CDR3 length: 14 residues. Germline trimming cut 6 bases from V and 3 bases from J; bases unmatched to any gene: 7. CDR3 sequence reads: CASSPGTGNYEQYF. In nucleotides, the CDR3 is TGTGCCAGCAGCCCCGGGACAGGAAACTACGAGCAGTACTTC.

This clone came up many times. V gene TRBV10-2 combines with J gene TRBJ2-1; TRBD2 might be the D (6 bases). Germline V lookup: CDR1 WSHSY, CDR2 SAAADI. The CDR3 has 13 residues. V gave up 6 bases and J gave up 4 bases, with 10 bases separating them. CDR3 nucleotide sequence: TGCGCCAGCAGCCTAGGGAGGTACAATGAGCAGTTCTTC. Translating it yields CASSLGRYNEQFF.

CDR3 coding DNA: TGTGCCAGCAGCTTAGTGACTAGCGGGAGTTCCTGGGAGCTGTTTTTT. Its translation: CASSLVTSGSSWELFF. The chain links TRBV7-3 to TRBJ2-2, with TRBD2 matching 12 bases. CDR3 size: 16 residues. Unmatched junction bases numbered 7, after V lost 2 bases and J lost 9 bases. Germline V gene lookup returns CDR1 SGHTA and CDR2 FQGTGA.

The table lists this clone with a count of one. The CDR3 DNA reads as TGCAGCGTTGTGGCGGGAGCCAACGAGCAGTACTTC. Translated: CSVVAGANEQYF. V gene TRBV29-1 combines with J gene TRBJ2-7, with 7 bases aligning to TRBD2. The CDR3 sequence is 12 residues long. The germline CDR1 and CDR2 sequences are SQVTM and ANQGSEA. The ends lost 4 bases at V and 5 bases at J; junction bases unmatched: 5.

This chain links TRBV21-1 with TRBJ1-2; the D call of TRBD1 is as the table states it, not checked on the DNA. TRBV21-1 is a documented pseudogene. The length of the CDR3 is 17 residues. The CDR3 DNA follows: TGTGCCAGCAGCAAATTTGGGGGGAGACAGGGTTGGAGTGGCTACACCTTC. This translates into CASSKFGGRQGWSGYTF.

This clone was counted ten times or more. The chain recombines TRBV4-2 with TRBJ2-1; D not resolved. Per germline, CDR1 LGHNA and CDR2 YNFKEQ. This CDR3 region has 12 residues. V gave up 0 bases and J gave up 10 bases, with 7 bases separating them. CDR3 in DNA: TGTGCCAGCAGCCAAGAGGGGTTGGAGCAGTTCTTC. It codes for CASSQEGLEQFF.

J is TRBJ2-1 and V is TRBV6-1; 8 nucleotides match TRBD2. With 1 base clipped from V and 5 bases from J, the junction kept 10 bases outside the gene matches. CDR3 length equals 17 residues. CDR1 and CDR2 (germline): MNHNS, SASEGT. The CDR3 loop reads CASSEVRAGAGHNEQFF. DNA of the CDR3: TGTGCCAGCAGTGAAGTCCGAGCGGGAGCGGGGCACAATGAGCAGTTCTTC.

The CDR3 DNA sequence: TGTGCCTGGAGTGTCGAATACCAAGAGACCCAGTACTTC. Its protein is CAWSVEYQETQYF. This chain connects TRBV30 to TRBJ2-5; unclear D gene. Germline CDR1 reads GTSNPN; CDR2 reads SVGIG (reference sequence). The CDR3 totals 13 residues. Trimming stripped 0 bases from V and 0 bases from J, with 5 bases between.

To note about this clone: Other nucleotide sequences in the sample specify the same CDR3. The chain links TRBV18 to TRBJ2-7; 9 nucleotides line up with TRBD2. Trimming cost V 2 bases and J 2 bases; bases outside gene matches: 1. This CDR3 is 14 amino acids long. Germline CDR1 KGHSH, CDR2 LQKENI. The CDR3 sequence: CASSPAGGPYEQYF. The DNA of the CDR3 is TGTGCCAGCTCACCAGCGGGGGGGCCCTACGAGCAGTACTTC.

This clone has more than one count but fewer than ten. The J gene is TRBJ2-7, the V gene TRBV28; 15 bases align to TRBD2. V was pared by 6 bases and J by 3 bases, with 6 bases of the junction left unmatched. Looked up from germline, CDR1 is MDHEN and CDR2 is SYDVKM. The CDR3 has 16 residues. CDR3 coding DNA: TGTGCCAGCAGCCGGACTAGCGGGAGGGCCAGCTACGAGCAGTACTTC. This codes for CASSRTSGRASYEQYF. Based on the CDR3 plus reference TRBV28 and TRBJ2-7, the full variable domain is DVKVTQSSRYLVKRTGEKVFLECVQDMDHENMFWYRQDPGLGLRLIYFSYDVKMKEKGDIPEGYSVSREKKERFSLILESASTNQTSMYLCASSRTSGRASYEQYFGPGTRLTVT.

The V gene is TRBV30, the J gene TRBJ2-5, with D tentatively TRBD1 (5 bases). Germline lookup yields CDR1 GTSNPN and CDR2 SVGIG (reference sequence). The length of the CDR3 is 13 residues. Trimming shortened V by 0 bases and J by 7 bases, and 12 bases separated the two germline ends. DNA of the CDR3: TGTGCCTGGAGTGTTAGGGGCCTGGTGACCCAGTACTTC. Residues: CAWSVRGLVTQYF.

About this clone: A much larger clonotype is one base distant, so this may be a read error. This specimen includes other DNA sequences encoding the same CDR3. The genes are TRBV28 and TRBJ2-7; 7 bases are a match to TRBD1. The junction had 3 bases not matched to a gene; V was cut back by 4 bases and J by 3 bases. Per the germline V gene, CDR1 is MDHEN and CDR2 is SYDVKM. The CDR3 has 13 amino acids. CDR3 sequence (DNA): TGTGCCAGCAGTTCTGGGACAGACTACGAGCAGTACTTC. Amino acid sequence: CASSSGTDYEQYF.

This rearrangement joins TRBV6-1 to TRBJ1-5; no clear D. CDR3 length: 15 amino acids. Trimming pared 6 bases from V and 0 bases from J, leaving 12 bases between. Germline V CDR1 and CDR2: MNHNS, SASEGT. CDR3 sequence reads: CASRAGPNSNQPQHF. As DNA, the CDR3 is TGTGCCAGCAGGGCGGGCCCAAATAGCAATCAGCCCCAGCATTTT.

There are many counts of this clone. The chain couples TRBV6-1 to TRBJ1-1; 7 bases are a match to TRBD1. The CDR3 has 13 residues. After removal of 5 bases from V and 8 bases from J, the junction contained 8 bases not matched to a gene. Looked up from germline, CDR1 is MNHNS and CDR2 is SASEGT. CDR3 sequence reads: CASSKTGEGEAFF. The CDR3 DNA is TGTGCCAGCAGTAAAACAGGGGAAGGCGAAGCTTTCTTT.

The J gene is TRBJ2-1, the V gene TRBV6-4; the match to TRBD2 covers 9 bases. Germline V gene lookup returns CDR1 MRHNA and CDR2 SNTAGT. This CDR3 contains 16 residues. V lost 3 bases, J lost 4 bases, and 7 bases stayed unmatched. The CDR3 nucleotides read TGTGCCAGCAGTGAAGGTGGCGGGAGGGAATACAATGAGCAGTTCTTC. Translating it yields CASSEGGGREYNEQFF.

The rearrangement joins TRBV27 to TRBJ1-2, with 7 bases matching TRBD1. Losses at the gene ends were 5 bases for V and 6 bases for J; bases not matched to a gene: 6. This CDR3 comprises 13 residues. The V gene's germline CDR1 is MNHEY and CDR2 SMNVEV (reference sequence). The CDR3 sequence is CASSLTTGDGYTF. The CDR3 nucleotides read TGTGCCAGCAGTCTCACTACAGGGGATGGCTACACCTTC.